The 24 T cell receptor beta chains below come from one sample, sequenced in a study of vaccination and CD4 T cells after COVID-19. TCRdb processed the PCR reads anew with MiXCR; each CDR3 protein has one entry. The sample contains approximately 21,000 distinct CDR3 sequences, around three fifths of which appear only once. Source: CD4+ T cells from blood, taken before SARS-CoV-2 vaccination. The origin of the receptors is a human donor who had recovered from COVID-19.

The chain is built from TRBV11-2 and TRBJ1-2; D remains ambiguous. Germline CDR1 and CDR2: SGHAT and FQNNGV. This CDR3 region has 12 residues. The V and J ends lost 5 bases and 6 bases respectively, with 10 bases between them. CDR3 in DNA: TGTGCCAGCAGCCCGGAGGGAGATGGCTACACCTTC. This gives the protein CASSPEGDGYTF.

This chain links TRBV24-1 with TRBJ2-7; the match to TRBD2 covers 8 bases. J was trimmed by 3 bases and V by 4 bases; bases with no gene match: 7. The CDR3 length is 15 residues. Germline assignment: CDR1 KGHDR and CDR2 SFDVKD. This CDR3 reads CATSDPGGSYYEQYF. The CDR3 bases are TGTGCCACCAGTGACCCGGGGGGGTCCTACTACGAGCAGTACTTC.

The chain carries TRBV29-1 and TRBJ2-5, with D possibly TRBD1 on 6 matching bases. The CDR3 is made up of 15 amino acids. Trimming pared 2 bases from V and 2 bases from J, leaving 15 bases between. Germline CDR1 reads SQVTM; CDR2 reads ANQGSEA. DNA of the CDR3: TGCAGCGTTGAACCAACACAGGGTGGGCAAGAGACCCAGTACTTC. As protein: CSVEPTQGGQETQYF.

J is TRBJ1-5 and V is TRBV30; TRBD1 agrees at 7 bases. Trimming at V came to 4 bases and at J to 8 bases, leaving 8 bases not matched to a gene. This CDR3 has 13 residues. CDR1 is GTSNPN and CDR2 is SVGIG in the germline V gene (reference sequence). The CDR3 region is CAWNRGGGEPQHF. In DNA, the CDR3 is TGTGCCTGGAACAGGGGCGGCGGGGAGCCCCAGCATTTT. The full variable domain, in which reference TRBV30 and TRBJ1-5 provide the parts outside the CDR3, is SQTIHQWPATLVQPVGSPLSLECTVEGTSNPNLYWYRQAAGRGLQLLFYSVGIGQISSEVPQNLSASRPQDRQFILSSKKLLLSDSGFYLCAWNRGGGEPQHFGDGTRLSIL.

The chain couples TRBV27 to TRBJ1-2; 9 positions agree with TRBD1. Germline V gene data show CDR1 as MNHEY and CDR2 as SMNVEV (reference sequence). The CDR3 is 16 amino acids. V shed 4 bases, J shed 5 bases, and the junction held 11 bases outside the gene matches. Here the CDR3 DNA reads TGTGCCAGCAGTTCGAGCCGGGACAGGGTTGAGTATGGCTACACCTTC. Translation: CASSSSRDRVEYGYTF.

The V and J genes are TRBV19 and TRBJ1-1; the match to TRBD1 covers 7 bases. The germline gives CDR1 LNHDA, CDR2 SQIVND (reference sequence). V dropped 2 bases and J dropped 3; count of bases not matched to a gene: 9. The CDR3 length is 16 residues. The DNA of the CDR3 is TGTGCCAGTAGTATAAGACAGGGACGGCGGGACACTGAAGCTTTCTTT. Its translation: CASSIRQGRRDTEAFF.

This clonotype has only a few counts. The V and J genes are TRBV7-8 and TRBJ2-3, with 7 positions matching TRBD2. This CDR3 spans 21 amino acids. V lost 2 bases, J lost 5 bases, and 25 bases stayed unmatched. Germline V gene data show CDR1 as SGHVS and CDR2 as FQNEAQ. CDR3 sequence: CASSLMFGGRSGRRGEDTQYF. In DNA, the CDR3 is TGTGCCAGCAGCTTAATGTTTGGCGGGAGATCCGGGAGGAGAGGAGAAGATACGCAGTATTTT.

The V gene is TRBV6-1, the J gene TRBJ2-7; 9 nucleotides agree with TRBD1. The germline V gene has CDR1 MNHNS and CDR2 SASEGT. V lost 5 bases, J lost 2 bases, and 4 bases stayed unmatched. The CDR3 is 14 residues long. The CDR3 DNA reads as TGTGCCAGCAGTAGCCGGGACAGGGCCTACGAGCAGTACTTC. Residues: CASSSRDRAYEQYF.

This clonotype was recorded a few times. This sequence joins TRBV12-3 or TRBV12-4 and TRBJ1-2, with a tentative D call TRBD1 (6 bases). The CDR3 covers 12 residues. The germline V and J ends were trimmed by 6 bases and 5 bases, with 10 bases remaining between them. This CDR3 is CASRAGQYGYTF. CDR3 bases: TGTGCCAGCAGGGCCGGACAGTATGGCTACACCTTC.

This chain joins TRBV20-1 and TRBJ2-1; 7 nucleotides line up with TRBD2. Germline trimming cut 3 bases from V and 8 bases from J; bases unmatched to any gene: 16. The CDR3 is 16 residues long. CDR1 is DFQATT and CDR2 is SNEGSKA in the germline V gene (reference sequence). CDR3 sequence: CSARNSAGMMGDEQFF. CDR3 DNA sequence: TGCAGTGCTAGGAACTCAGCGGGAATGATGGGGGATGAGCAGTTCTTC.

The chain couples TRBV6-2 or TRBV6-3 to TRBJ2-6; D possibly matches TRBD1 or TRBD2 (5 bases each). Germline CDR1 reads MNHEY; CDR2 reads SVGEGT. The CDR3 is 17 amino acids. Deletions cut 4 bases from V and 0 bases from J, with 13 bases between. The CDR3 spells CASSWVGAFSGANVLTF. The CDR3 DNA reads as TGTGCCAGCAGTTGGGTCGGGGCCTTCTCTGGGGCCAACGTCCTGACTTTC.

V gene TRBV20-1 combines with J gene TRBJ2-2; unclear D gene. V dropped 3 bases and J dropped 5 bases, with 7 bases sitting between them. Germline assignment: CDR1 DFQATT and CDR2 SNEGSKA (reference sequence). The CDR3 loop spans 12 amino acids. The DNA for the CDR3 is TGCAGTGCTAGTGGGGATACCGGGGAGCTGTTTTTT. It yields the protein CSASGDTGELFF.

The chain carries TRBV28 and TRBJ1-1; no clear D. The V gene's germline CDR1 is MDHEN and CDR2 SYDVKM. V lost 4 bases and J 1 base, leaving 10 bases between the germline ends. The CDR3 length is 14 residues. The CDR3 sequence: CASSSGGRNTEAFF. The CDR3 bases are TGTGCCAGCAGTTCCGGAGGACGGAACACTGAAGCTTTCTTT.

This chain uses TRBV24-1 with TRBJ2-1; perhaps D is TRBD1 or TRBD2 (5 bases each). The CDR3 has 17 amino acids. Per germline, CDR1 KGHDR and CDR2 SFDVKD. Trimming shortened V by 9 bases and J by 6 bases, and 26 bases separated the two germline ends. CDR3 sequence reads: CATQNVPGRQDSNEQFF. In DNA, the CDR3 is TGTGCCACCCAGAACGTGCCGGGGCGGCAGGACTCCAATGAGCAGTTCTTC.

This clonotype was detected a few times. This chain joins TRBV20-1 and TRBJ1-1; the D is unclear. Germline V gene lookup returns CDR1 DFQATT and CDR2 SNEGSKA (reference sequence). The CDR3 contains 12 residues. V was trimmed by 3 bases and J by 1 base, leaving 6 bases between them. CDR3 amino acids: CSASQANTEAFF. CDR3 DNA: TGCAGTGCTAGTCAAGCGAACACTGAAGCTTTCTTT.

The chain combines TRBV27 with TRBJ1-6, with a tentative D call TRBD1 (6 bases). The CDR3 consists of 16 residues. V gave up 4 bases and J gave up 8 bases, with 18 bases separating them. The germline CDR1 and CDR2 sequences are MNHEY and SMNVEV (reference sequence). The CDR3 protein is CASSWGPTGVDSPLHF. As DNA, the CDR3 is TGTGCCAGCAGTTGGGGGCCGACAGGAGTGGATTCACCCCTCCACTTT.

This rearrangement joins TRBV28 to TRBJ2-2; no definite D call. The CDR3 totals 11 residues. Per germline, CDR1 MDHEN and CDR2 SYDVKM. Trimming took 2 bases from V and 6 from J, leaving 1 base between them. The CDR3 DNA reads TGTGCCAGCAGTTTAGCCGGGGAGCTGTTTTTT. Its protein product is CASSLAGELFF.

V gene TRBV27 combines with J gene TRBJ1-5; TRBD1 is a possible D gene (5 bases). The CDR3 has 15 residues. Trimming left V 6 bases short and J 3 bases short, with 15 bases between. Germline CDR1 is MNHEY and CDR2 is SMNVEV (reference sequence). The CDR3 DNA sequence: TGTGCCAGCAGATTAGGGCAGGGTTACAATCAGCCCCAGCATTTT. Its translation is CASRLGQGYNQPQHF.

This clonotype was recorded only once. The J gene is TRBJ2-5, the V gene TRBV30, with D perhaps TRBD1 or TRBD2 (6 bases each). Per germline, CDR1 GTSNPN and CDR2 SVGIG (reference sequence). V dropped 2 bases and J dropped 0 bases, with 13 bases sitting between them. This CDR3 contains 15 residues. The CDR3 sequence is CAWSLLGGHQETQYF. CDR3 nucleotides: TGTGCCTGGAGTTTGTTAGGGGGGCACCAAGAGACCCAGTACTTC.

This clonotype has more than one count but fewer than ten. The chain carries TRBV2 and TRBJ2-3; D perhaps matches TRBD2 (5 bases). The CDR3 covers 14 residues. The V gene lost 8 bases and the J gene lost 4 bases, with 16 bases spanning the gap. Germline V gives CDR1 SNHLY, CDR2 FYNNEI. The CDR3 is CASGLPRRSDTQYF. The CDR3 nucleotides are TGTGCCAGCGGACTCCCGAGAAGGTCAGATACGCAGTATTTT.

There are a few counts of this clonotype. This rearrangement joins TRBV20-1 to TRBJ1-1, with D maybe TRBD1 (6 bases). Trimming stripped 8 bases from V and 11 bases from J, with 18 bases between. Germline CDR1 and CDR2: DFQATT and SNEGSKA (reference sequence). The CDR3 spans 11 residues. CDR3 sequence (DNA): TGCAGTAAGGGACACCAAATTGGGGCTTTCTTT. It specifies CSKGHQIGAFF.

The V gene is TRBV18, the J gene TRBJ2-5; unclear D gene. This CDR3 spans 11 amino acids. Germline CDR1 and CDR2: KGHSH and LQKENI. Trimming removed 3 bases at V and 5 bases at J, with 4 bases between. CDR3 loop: CASSPDETQYF. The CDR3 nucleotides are TGTGCCAGCTCACCTGATGAGACCCAGTACTTC.

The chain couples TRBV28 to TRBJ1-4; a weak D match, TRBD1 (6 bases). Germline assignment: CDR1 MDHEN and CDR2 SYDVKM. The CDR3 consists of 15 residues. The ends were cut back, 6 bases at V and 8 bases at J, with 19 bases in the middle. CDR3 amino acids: CASRVGGQTDEKLFF. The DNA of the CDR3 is TGTGCCAGCAGGGTAGGCGGACAGACAGACGAAAAACTGTTTTTT.

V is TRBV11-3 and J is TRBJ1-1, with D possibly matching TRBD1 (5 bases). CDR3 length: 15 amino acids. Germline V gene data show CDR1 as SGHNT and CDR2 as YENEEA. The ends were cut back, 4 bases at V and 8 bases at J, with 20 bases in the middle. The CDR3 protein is CASSSQFGARKEAFF. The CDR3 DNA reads TGTGCCAGCAGCTCCCAATTTGGGGCACGTAAAGAAGCTTTCTTT.